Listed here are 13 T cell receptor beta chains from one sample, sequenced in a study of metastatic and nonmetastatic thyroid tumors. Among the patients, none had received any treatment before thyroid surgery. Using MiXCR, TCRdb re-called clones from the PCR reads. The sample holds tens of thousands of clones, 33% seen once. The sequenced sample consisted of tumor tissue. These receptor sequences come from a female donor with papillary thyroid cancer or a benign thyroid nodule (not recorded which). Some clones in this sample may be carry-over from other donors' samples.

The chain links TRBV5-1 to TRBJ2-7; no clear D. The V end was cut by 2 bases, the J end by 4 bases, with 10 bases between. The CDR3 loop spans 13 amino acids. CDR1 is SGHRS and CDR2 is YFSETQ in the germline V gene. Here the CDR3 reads CASSLVAEYEQYF. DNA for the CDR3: TGCGCCAGCAGCTTAGTGGCCGAATACGAGCAGTACTTC.

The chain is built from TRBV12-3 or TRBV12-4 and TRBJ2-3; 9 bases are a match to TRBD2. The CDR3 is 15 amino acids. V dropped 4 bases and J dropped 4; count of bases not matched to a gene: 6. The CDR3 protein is CASSYSGSWADTQYF. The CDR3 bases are TGTGCCAGCAGTTATAGCGGGAGTTGGGCAGATACGCAGTATTTT.

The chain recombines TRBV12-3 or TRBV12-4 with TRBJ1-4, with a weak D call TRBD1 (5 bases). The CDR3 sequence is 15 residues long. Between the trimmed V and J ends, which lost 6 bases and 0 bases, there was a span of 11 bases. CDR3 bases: TGTGCCAGCAGCTGGGGGTGGGCAACTAATGAAAAACTGTTTTTT. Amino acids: CASSWGWATNEKLFF.

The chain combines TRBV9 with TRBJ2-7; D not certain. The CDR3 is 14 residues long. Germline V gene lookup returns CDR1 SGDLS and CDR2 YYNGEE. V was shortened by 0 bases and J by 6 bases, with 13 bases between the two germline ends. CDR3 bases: TGTGCCAGCAGCGTAGGGATAGATTGGGGCGAGCAGTACTTC. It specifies CASSVGIDWGEQYF.

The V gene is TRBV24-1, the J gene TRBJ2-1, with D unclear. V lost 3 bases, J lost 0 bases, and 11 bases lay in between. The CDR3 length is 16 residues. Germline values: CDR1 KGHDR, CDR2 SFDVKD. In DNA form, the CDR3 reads TGTGCCACCAGTGATCCGGGCCCGAGCTCCTACAATGAGCAGTTCTTC. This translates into CATSDPGPSSYNEQFF.

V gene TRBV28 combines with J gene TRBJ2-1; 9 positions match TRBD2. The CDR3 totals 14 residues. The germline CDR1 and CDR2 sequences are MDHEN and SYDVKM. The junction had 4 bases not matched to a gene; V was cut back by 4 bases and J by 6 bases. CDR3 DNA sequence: TGTGCCAGCAGTTCAGCGGGAGGTCGCAATGAGCAGTTCTTC. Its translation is CASSSAGGRNEQFF.

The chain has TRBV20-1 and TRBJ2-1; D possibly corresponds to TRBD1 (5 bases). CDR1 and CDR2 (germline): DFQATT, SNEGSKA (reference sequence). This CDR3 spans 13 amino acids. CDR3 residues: CSRRGNGRNEQFF. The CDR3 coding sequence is TGCAGCCGAAGGGGAAATGGCAGGAATGAGCAGTTCTTC.

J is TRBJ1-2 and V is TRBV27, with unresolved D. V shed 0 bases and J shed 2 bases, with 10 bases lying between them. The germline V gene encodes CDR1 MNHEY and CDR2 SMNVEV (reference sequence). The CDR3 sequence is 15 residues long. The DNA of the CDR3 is TGTGCCAGCAGTTTATCGGTAGGCGAGAACTATGGCTACACCTTC. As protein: CASSLSVGENYGYTF.

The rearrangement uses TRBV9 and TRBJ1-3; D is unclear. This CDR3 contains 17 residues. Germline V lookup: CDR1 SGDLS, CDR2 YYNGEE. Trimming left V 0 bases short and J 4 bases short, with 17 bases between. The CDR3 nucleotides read TGTGCCAGCAGCGTAGGGAGTCCGTTGGAAACCGGAAACACCATATATTTT. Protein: CASSVGSPLETGNTIYF.

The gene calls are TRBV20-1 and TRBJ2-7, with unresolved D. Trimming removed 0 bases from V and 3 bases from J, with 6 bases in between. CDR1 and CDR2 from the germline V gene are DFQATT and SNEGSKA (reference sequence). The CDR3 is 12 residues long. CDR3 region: CSARETYYEQYF. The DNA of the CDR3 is TGCAGTGCTAGAGAGACCTACTACGAGCAGTACTTC.

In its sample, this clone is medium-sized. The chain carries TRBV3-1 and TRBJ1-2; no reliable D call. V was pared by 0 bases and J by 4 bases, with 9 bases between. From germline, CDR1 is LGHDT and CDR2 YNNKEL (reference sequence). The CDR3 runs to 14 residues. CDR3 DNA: TGTGCCAGCAGCCAAGAGCCCAGGAGCTATGGCTACACCTTC. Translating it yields CASSQEPRSYGYTF.

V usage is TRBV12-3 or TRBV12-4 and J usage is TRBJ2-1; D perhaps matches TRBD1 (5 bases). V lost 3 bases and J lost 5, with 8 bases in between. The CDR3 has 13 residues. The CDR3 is CASSFGRDNEQFF. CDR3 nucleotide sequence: TGTGCCAGCAGTTTTGGCAGGGACAATGAGCAGTTCTTC.

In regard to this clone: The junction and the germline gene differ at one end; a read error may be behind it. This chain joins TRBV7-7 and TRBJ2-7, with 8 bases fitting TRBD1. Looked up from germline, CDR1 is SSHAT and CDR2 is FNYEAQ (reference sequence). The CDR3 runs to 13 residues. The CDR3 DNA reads TGTGCTAGCAGCTTAGGACAGGGCAACGAGCAGTACTTC. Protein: CASSLGQGNEQYF. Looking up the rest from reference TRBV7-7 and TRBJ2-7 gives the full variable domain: GAGVSQSPRYKVTKRGQDVTLRCDPISSHATLYWYQQALGQGPEFLTYFNYEAQPDKSGLPSDRFSAERPEGSISTLTIQRTEQRDSAMYRCASSLGQGNEQYFGPGTRLTVT.